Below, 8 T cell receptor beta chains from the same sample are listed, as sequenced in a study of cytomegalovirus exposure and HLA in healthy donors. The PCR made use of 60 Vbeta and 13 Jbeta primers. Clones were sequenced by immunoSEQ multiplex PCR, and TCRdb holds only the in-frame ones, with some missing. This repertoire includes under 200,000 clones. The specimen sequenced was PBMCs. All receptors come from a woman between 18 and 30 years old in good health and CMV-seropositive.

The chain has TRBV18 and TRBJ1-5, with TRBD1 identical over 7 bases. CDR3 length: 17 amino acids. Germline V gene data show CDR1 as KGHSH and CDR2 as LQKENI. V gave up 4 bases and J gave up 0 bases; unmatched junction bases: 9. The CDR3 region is CASSQTTGTVSNQPQHF. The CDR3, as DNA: TGTGCCAGCTCACAAACAACCGGGACAGTTAGCAATCAGCCCCAGCATTTT. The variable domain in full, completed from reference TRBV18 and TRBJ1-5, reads NAGVMQNPRHLVRRRGQEARLRCSPMKGHSHVYWYRQLPEEGLKFMVYLQKENIIDESGMPKERFSAEFPKEGPSILRIQQVVRGDSAAYFCASSQTTGTVSNQPQHFGDGTRLSIL.

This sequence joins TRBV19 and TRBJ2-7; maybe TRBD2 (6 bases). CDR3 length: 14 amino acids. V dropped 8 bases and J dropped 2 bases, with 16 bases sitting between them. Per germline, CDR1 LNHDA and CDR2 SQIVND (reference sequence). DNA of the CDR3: TGTGCCAGTCGAGCGGCGGAGGGCCCCTACGAGCAGTACTTC. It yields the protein CASRAAEGPYEQYF. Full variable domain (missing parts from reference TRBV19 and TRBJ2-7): DGGITQSPKYLFRKEGQNVTLSCEQNLNHDAMYWYRQDPGQGLRLIYYSQIVNDFQKGDIAEGYSVSREKKESFPLTVTSAQKNPTAFYLCASRAAEGPYEQYFGPGTRLTVT.

The CDR3 DNA sequence: TGTGCCAGTAGTATAGGCGGAGGAACCGTGAAGGGCTGGAGAACTTTCTTT. This translates into CASSIGGGTVKGWRTFF. The rearrangement joins TRBV19 to TRBJ1-1, with no clear D. This CDR3 spans 17 amino acids. Germline CDR1 reads LNHDA; CDR2 reads SQIVND (reference sequence). V was clipped by 1 base and J by 12 bases, with 27 bases between them.

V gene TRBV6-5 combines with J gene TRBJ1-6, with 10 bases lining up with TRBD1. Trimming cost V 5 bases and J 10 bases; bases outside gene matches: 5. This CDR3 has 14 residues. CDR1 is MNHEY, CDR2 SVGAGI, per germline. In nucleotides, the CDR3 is TGTGCCAGCAGTCCCGGGACAGGGGACTCACCCCTCCACTTT. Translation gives CASSPGTGDSPLHF.

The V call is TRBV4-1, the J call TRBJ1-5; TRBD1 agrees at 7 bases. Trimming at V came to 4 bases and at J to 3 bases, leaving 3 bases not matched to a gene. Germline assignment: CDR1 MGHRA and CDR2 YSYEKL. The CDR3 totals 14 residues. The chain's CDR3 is CASSRGTDNQPQHF. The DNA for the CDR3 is TGCGCCAGCAGCCGAGGGACAGACAATCAGCCCCAGCATTTT.

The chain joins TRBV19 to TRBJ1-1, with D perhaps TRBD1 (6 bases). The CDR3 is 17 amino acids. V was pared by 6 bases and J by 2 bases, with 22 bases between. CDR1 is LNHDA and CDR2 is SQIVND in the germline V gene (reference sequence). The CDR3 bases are TGTGCCAGTAGGCCGACAGGTCTCGGGTGGACAAACACTGAAGCTTTCTTT. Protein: CASRPTGLGWTNTEAFF.

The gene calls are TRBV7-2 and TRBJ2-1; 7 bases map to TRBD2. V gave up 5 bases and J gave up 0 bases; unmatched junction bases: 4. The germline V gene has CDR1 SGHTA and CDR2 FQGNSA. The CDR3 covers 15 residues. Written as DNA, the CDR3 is TGTGCCAGCAGCCCAGCGGGGCGCTCCTACAATGAGCAGTTCTTC. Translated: CASSPAGRSYNEQFF.

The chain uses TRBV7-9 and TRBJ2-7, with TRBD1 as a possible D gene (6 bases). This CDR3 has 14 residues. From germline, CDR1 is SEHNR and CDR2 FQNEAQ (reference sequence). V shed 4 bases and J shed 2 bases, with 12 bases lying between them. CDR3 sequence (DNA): TGTGCCAGCAGCTCCGGGACACCAACCTACGAGCAGTACTTC. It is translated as CASSSGTPTYEQYF.